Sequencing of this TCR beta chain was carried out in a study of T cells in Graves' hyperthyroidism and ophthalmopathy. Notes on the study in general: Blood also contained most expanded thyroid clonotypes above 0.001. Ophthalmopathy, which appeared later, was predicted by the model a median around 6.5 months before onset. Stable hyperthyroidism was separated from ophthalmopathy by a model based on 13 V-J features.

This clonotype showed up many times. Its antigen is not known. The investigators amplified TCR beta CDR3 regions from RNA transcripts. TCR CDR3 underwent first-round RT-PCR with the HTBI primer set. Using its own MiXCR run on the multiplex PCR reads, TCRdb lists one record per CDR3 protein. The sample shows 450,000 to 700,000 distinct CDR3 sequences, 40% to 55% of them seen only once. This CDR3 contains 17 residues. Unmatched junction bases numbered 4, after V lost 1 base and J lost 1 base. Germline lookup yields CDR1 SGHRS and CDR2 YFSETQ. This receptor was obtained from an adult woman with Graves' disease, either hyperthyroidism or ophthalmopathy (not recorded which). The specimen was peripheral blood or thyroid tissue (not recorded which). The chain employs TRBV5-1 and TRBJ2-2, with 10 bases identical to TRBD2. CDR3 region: CASSLLGTSENTGELFF. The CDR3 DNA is TGCGCCAGCAGCTTGTTAGGGACTAGCGAGAACACCGGGGAGCTGTTTTTT.